The 8 T cell receptor beta chains below come from one sample, sequenced in a study of blood T cell repertoires in COVID-19. Using immunoSEQ multiplex PCR, the repertoire was profiled, and TCRdb retains in-frame clones only, with some absent. The sample has roughly 260,000 clones, approximately 92% seen once. The sequencing input was peripheral blood. These receptor sequences come from a person under 35 with COVID-19, enrolled during active disease.

The V call is TRBV9, the J call TRBJ1-3; tentatively, D is TRBD1 (6 bases). Trimming left V 0 bases short and J 4 bases short, with 8 bases between. The CDR3 sequence is 14 residues long. Per the germline V gene, CDR1 is SGDLS and CDR2 is YYNGEE. Here the CDR3 reads CASSVAGVGNTIYF. DNA of the CDR3: TGTGCCAGCAGCGTAGCAGGGGTCGGAAACACCATATATTTT.

This clone was counted a single time. The chain employs TRBV18 and TRBJ2-5; 7 nucleotides match TRBD1. Per germline, CDR1 KGHSH and CDR2 LQKENI. The CDR3 sequence is 14 residues long. CDR3 nucleotides: TGTGCTACCGGCAGACAGGGCTACAGGGAGACCCAGTACTTC. It encodes CATGRQGYRETQYF.

V is TRBV27 and J is TRBJ1-5; possibly TRBD1 for D (6 bases). This CDR3 has 14 amino acids. Germline loops: CDR1 MNHEY, CDR2 SMNVEV (reference sequence). V lost 4 bases, J lost 6 bases, and 13 bases lay in between. CDR3 sequence reads: CASSSILQGQPQHF. CDR3 nucleotide sequence: TGTGCCAGCAGTTCGATATTACAGGGTCAGCCCCAGCATTTT.

The chain is built from TRBV7-6 and TRBJ2-2; D possibly corresponds to TRBD2 (6 bases). CDR1 and CDR2 from the germline V gene are SGHVS and FNYEAQ. The CDR3 extends over 18 amino acids. Trimming took 1 base from V and 0 from J, leaving 15 bases between them. The CDR3 loop reads CASSLGLGGDANTGELFF. The CDR3 DNA reads TGTGCCAGCAGCTTAGGTTTGGGGGGAGATGCGAACACCGGGGAGCTGTTTTTT.

The gene calls are TRBV15 and TRBJ2-7; TRBD1 is a possible D gene (7 bases). Trimming pared 5 bases from V and 2 bases from J, leaving 28 bases between. CDR1 LNHNV and CDR2 YYDKDF come from the germline V gene (reference sequence). The CDR3 contains 19 residues. CDR3 amino acids: CATSPRTTGDWRGPYEQYF. The CDR3 nucleotides read TGTGCCACCAGCCCTAGGACAACAGGGGATTGGCGGGGACCCTACGAGCAGTACTTC.

The chain couples TRBV13 to TRBJ2-5, with 9 bases identical to TRBD2. CDR3 length: 16 residues. V lost 5 bases, J lost 4 bases, and 11 bases stayed unmatched. The V gene's germline CDR1 is PRHDT and CDR2 FYEKMQ (reference sequence). CDR3 bases: TGTGCCAGCAGCCCCTTGGGCGGGAGGGCCGGAGAGACCCAGTACTTC. This codes for CASSPLGGRAGETQYF.

The gene calls are TRBV5-1 and TRBJ2-3, with 10 bases fitting TRBD2. Germline V gene sequence: CDR1 SGHRS, CDR2 YFSETQ. The CDR3 runs to 16 residues. J lost 4 bases, V lost 4 bases, and 9 bases had no gene match. The CDR3 sequence is CASSVSGTSEADTQYF. The DNA of the CDR3 is TGCGCCAGCAGCGTTTCCGGGACTAGCGAGGCAGATACGCAGTATTTT.

The genes are TRBV10-2 and TRBJ2-3, with 7 bases that match TRBD1. The CDR3 is 15 amino acids. The germline V gene has CDR1 WSHSY and CDR2 SAAADI. V was clipped by 6 bases and J by 6 bases; unmatched bases: 12. The CDR3 DNA reads TGCGCCAGCAGCGGGACAGCCGGAGGAAGGGATACGCAGTATTTT. Translated, it gives CASSGTAGGRDTQYF.